A selection of T cell receptor beta chains follows, all from one sample in a study. TCRdb reanalysed the RT-PCR reads using MiXCR and keeps one entry per CDR3 protein. Altogether more than 550,000 distinct CDR3 sequences are present, 14% being singletons, with the ten largest covering roughly 3.9%. The sequencing input was memory CD4+ T cells from blood. Receptors originate from a female donor in good health, serving as a healthy control. Both conserved end residues are part of each CDR3. Fields, in order: clone size, D gene, J gene, V gene, CDR3 protein, CDR3 DNA. D genes are given only for firm matches. Expanded clones get a size class; other rows say once, few or many, or leave the size out.

many	TRBD2	TRBJ2-3	TRBV29-1	CSVTLAGSSTDTQYF	TGCAGCGTGACACTAGCGGGGTCTAGCACAGATACGCAGTATTTT
many	-	TRBJ2-3	TRBV15	CATSRDHFPTRDTQYF	TGTGCCACCAGCAGAGATCACTTCCCGACTAGGGATACGCAGTATTTT
-	-	TRBJ2-3	TRBV30	CAWSPGPYTDTQYF	TGTGCCTGGAGTCCCGGGCCGTACACAGATACGCAGTATTTT
few	-	TRBJ1-1	TRBV4-2	CASSQDGWATEAFF	TGTGCCAGCAGCCAAGATGGGTGGGCCACTGAAGCTTTCTTT
-	TRBD1	TRBJ1-2	TRBV12-3/TRBV12-4	CASSSDRGFDYMYGYTF	TGTGCCAGCAGTTCCGACAGGGGGTTCGATTATATGTATGGCTACACCTTC
-	-	TRBJ2-2	TRBV3-1	CASSQGRAYTGELFF	TGTGCCAGCAGCCAGGGAAGGGCTTACACCGGGGAGCTGTTTTTT
-	TRBD1	TRBJ1-2	TRBV20-1	CSANTGGFGYTF	TGCAGTGCCAATACAGGGGGCTTTGGCTACACCTTC
-	-	TRBJ2-3	TRBV12-3/TRBV12-4	CASSAGADSTDTQYF	TGTGCCAGCAGTGCCGGCGCGGATAGCACAGATACGCAGTATTTT
-	-	TRBJ1-3	TRBV14	CASSQGPGRISGNTIYF	TGTGCCAGCAGCCAAGGGCCGGGACGGATATCTGGAAACACCATATATTTT
-	-	TRBJ2-7	TRBV12-3/TRBV12-4	CASSSAGGQGLYEQYF	TGTGCCAGCAGTTCTGCGGGGGGACAGGGATTGTACGAGCAGTACTTC
many	-	TRBJ1-2	TRBV9	CASSVLTGSGYTF	TGTGCCAGCAGCGTCTTAACAGGCTCTGGCTACACCTTC
many	-	TRBJ2-1	TRBV6-5	CAVRGASSYNEQFF	TGTGCCGTACGAGGAGCCAGCTCCTACAATGAGCAGTTCTTC
many	TRBD1	TRBJ2-1	TRBV7-2	CASNRDRASSEQFF	TGTGCCAGCAATCGGGACAGGGCATCCAGTGAGCAGTTCTTC
-	-	TRBJ1-1	TRBV6-2/TRBV6-3	CASSYSRAEAFF	TGTGCCAGCAGTTACTCTCGGGCTGAAGCTTTCTTT